This is a list of T cell receptor beta chains from one sample in a study of neurological immune-mediated disorders. Using its own MiXCR run on the 5' RACE reads, TCRdb lists one record per CDR3 protein. The data hold approximately 52,000 distinct CDR3 sequences, with about 3% observed a single time. Sequencing was done on a sample of PBMCs. These receptors all stem from a man aged 35 to 55 with multiple sclerosis. CDR3s include the opening cysteine and the closing phenylalanine or tryptophan. A D gene is named only where the DNA matches it firmly. The listing skips clone size in some rows; elsewhere it reads once, few, many or a size class.

NA | TRBJ2-1 | many | TRBV9 | CASSSGASVHEQFF | TGTGCCAGCAGCTCGGGCGCCTCGGTCCATGAGCAGTTCTTC
NA | TRBJ2-1 | many | TRBV7-9 | CASRLPGITEQFF | TGTGCCAGCAGACTTCCAGGGATTACTGAGCAGTTCTTC
NA | TRBJ2-2 | many | TRBV20-1 | CSASKGFGELFF | TGCAGTGCTAGCAAAGGGTTCGGGGAGCTGTTTTTT
TRBD1 | TRBJ1-3 | NA | TRBV19 | CASAGLGQGERRNTIYF | TGTGCCAGTGCAGGCCTGGGACAGGGAGAACGAAGAAACACCATATATTTT
TRBD1 | TRBJ2-2 | many | TRBV7-9 | CASSLDWTGLNTGELFF | TGTGCCAGCAGCTTAGATTGGACAGGTCTAAACACCGGGGAGCTGTTTTTT
TRBD2 | TRBJ2-5 | many | TRBV7-3 | CASSLLGLADQETQYF | TGTGCCAGCAGCTTACTCGGACTAGCGGATCAAGAGACCCAGTACTTC
TRBD2 | TRBJ2-2 | many | TRBV20-1 | CSARSGLAGATGELFF | TGCAGTGCTAGATCGGGACTAGCGGGGGCCACCGGGGAGCTGTTTTTT
TRBD1 | TRBJ2-7 | many | TRBV20-1 | CSAPRQGGHEQYF | TGCAGTGCTCCAAGACAGGGGGGCCACGAGCAGTACTTC
TRBD1 | TRBJ2-7 | many | TRBV5-6 | CASSTYGTAHYGQYF | TGTGCCAGCAGCACTTATGGGACAGCACACTACGGGCAGTACTTC
TRBD2 | TRBJ2-1 | many | TRBV6-5 | CASSELAGDHNEQFF | TGTGCCAGCAGCGAACTAGCGGGGGACCACAATGAGCAGTTCTTC
NA | TRBJ1-1 | many | TRBV5-1 | CASSLLTVNTEAFF | TGCGCCAGCAGCCTCTTGACAGTGAACACTGAAGCTTTCTTT
NA | TRBJ2-1 | many | TRBV12-3/TRBV12-4 | CASSLQGGQFF | TGTGCCAGCAGTTTACAGGGAGGGCAGTTCTTC
NA | TRBJ2-6 | many | TRBV6-6 | CASRRTASTGGANVLTF | TGTGCCAGCAGGCGCACAGCCTCTACGGGTGGGGCCAACGTCCTGACTTTC
NA | TRBJ2-7 | many | TRBV3-1 | CASSNSYEQYF | TGTGCCAGCAGCAACAGCTACGAGCAGTACTTC
TRBD1 | TRBJ1-5 | many | TRBV4-1 | CASSQLMSLGQVNQPQHF | TGCGCCAGCAGCCAACTCATGTCCCTGGGACAGGTTAATCAGCCCCAGCATTTT
NA | TRBJ1-2 | many | TRBV3-1 | CASSQDMGGAMYGYTF | TGTGCCAGCAGCCAAGATATGGGGGGCGCGATGTACGGCTACACCTTC
TRBD2 | TRBJ2-5 | many | TRBV20-1 | CSARRGASQETQYF | TGCAGTGCGCGGCGGGGGGCGTCCCAAGAGACCCAGTACTTC
NA | TRBJ2-2 | many | TRBV12-3/TRBV12-4 | CASSLEGTGELFF | TGTGCCAGCAGTTTAGAGGGCACCGGGGAGCTGTTTTTT
NA | TRBJ1-5 | many | TRBV6-2/TRBV6-3 | CASSFRRYSNQPQHF | TGTGCCAGCAGTTTTCGGAGATATAGCAATCAGCCCCAGCATTTT
NA | TRBJ1-1 | many | TRBV6-1 | CASSESGRHTEAFF | TGTGCCAGCAGTGAATCAGGGAGGCACACTGAAGCTTTCTTT
NA | TRBJ2-2 | many | TRBV25-1 | CASSDWSNTGELFF | TGTGCCAGCAGTGATTGGTCGAACACCGGGGAGCTGTTTTTT